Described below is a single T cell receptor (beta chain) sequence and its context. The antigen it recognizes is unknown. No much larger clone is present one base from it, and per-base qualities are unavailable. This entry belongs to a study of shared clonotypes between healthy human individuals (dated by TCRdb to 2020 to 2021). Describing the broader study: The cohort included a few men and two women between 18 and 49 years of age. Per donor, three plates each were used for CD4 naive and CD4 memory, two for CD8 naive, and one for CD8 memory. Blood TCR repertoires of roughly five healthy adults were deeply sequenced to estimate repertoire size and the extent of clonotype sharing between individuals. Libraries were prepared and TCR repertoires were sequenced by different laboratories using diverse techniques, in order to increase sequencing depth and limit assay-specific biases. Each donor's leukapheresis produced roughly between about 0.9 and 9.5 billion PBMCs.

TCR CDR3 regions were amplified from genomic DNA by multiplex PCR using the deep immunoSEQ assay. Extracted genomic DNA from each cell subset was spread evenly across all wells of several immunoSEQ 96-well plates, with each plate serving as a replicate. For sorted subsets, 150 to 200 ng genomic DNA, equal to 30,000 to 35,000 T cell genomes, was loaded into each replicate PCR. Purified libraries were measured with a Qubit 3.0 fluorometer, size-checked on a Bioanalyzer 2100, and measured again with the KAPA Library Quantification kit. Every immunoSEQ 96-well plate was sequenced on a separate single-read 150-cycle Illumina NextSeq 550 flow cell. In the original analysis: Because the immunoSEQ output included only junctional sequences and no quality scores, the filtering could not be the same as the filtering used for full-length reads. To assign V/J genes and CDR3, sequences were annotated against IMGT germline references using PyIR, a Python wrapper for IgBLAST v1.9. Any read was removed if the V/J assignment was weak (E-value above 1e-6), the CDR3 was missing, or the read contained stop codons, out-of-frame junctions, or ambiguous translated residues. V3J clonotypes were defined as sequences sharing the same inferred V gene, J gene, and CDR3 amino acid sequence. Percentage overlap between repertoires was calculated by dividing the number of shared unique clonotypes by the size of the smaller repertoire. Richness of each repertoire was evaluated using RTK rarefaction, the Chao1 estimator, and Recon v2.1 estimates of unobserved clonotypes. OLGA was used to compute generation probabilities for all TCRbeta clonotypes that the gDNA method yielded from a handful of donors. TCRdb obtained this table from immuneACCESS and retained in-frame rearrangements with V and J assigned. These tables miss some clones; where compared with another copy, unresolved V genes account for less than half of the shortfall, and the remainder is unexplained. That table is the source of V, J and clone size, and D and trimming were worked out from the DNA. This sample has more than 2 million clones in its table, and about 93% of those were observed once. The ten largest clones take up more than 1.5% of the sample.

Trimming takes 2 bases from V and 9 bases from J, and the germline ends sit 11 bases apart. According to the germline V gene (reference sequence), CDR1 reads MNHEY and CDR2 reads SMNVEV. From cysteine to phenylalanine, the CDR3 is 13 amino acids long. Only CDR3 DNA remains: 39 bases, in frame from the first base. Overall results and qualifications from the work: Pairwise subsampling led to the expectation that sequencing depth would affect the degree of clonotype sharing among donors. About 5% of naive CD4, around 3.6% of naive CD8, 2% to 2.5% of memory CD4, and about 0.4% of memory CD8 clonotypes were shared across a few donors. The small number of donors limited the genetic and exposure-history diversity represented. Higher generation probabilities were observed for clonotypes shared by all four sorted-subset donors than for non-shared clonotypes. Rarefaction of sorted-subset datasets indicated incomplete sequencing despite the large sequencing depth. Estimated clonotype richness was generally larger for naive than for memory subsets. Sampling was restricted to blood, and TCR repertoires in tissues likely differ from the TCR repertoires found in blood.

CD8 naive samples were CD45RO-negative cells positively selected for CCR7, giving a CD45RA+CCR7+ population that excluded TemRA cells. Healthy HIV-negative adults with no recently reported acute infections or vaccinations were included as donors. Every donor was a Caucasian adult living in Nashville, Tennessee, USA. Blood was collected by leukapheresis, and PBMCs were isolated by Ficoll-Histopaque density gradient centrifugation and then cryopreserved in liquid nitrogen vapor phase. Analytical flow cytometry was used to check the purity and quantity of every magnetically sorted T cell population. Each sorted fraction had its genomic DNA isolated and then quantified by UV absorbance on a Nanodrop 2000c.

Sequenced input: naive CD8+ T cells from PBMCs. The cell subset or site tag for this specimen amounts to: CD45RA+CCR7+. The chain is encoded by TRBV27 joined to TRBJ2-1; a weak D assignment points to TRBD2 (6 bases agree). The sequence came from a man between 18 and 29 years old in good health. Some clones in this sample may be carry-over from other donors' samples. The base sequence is TGTGCCAGCAGTTTAGCGGGAAGGGTTGAGCAGTTCTTC. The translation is CASSLAGRVEQFF.